This record looks at one TCR beta chain sequence and its context. Its antigen is not identified. The junction does not match germline at one end; this may be a read error. The template was RNA from unsorted bulk tissue. Donors were chemotherapy-naive, newly diagnosed lung cancer surgical patients in China, August–late 2014. This specimen belongs to a study of tumor and adjacent non-tumor tissue in lung cancer. About the research overall: The cohort had 12 to 13 adenocarcinoma, a couple of squamous cell and 1 small cell patients.

The germline V gene encodes CDR1 SQVTM and CDR2 ANQGSEA. The CDR3 is 16 residues long. The library came from three nested PCR rounds adapted from ARM-PCR protocols. TCRdb re-derived calls from the multiplex PCR reads in MiXCR, one entry per CDR3 protein. The sample lists under 250,000 distinct CDR3 sequences; roughly 70% were seen once. Study results and limitations: Patients with more diverse tumor TCRs had worse survival. Top 100 clones took a larger repertoire share in normal lung.

This chain uses TRBV29-1 with TRBJ2-1, with 7 bases that match TRBD2. The receptor's source is a man aged 55 to 70 with non-small cell lung cancer. The sequenced sample consisted of lung tumor tissue. The CDR3 bases are TGCAGCGTTCCTCAGACTAGCTTGAACTCCTACAACGAGCAGTTCTTC. Protein: CSVPQTSLNSYNEQFF.